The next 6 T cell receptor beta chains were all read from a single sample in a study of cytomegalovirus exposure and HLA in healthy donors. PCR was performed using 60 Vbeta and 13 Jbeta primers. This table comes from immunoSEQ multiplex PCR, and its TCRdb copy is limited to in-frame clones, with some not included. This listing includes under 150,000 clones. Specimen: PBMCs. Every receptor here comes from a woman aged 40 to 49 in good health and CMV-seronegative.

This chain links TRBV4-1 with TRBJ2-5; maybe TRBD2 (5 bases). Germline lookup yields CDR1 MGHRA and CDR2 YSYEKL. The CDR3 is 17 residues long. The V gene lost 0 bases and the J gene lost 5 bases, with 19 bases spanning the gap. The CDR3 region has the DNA TGCGCCAGCAGCCAAGATTTACCGGTCCGAGGGTTGGAGACCCAGTACTTC. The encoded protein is CASSQDLPVRGLETQYF.

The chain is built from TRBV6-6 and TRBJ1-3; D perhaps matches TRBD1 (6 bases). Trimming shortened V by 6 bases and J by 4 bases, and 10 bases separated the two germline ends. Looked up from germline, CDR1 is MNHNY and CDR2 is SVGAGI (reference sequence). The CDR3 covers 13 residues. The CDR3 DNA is TGTGCCAGCAGGGACAGTGCGGGAAACACCATATATTTT. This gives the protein CASRDSAGNTIYF.

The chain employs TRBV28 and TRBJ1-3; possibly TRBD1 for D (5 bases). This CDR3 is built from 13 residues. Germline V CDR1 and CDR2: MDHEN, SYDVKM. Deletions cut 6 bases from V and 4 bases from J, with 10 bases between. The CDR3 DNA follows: TGTGCCAGCAGAGGTCAGGGAGGAAACACCATATATTTT. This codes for CASRGQGGNTIYF.

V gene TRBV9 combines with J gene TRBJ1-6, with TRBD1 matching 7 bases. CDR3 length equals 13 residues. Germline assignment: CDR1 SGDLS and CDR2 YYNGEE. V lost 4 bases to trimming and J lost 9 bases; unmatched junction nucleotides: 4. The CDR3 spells CASSPGTVSPLHF. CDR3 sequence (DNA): TGTGCCAGCAGCCCAGGGACAGTTTCACCCCTCCACTTT.

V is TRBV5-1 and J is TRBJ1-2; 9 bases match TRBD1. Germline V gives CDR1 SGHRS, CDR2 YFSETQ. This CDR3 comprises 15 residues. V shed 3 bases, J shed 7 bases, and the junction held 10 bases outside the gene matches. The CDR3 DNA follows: TGCGCCAGCAGCTCGGGACCGGGACAGGGAGTTGGCTACACCTTC. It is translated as CASSSGPGQGVGYTF.

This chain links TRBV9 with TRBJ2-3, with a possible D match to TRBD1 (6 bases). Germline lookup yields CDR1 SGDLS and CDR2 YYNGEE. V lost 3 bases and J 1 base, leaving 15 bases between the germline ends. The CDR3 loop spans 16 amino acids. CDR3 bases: TGTGCCAGCAGCGCGCCCTTCAGGGGTGGCACAGATACGCAGTATTTT. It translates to CASSAPFRGGTDTQYF.